This T cell receptor (beta chain) is drawn from a study of OX40 agonist ivuxolimab in advanced cancers. Looking at the study overall: Prior anti-PD-1, anti-PD-L1 or anti-CTLA-4 therapy did not bar entry, and more than 35% had some.

The V gene's germline CDR1 is ENHRY and CDR2 SYGVKD. The CDR3 consists of 12 residues. V was clipped by 8 bases and J by 6 bases; unmatched bases: 3. Assay: immunoSEQ multiplex PCR; the TCRdb copy retains only in-frame clones and omits some. The table records 98,000 or so clones, roughly nine tenths of them present only once. This sequence originates from an adult with an advanced solid tumor such as melanoma, head and neck, liver or kidney cancer. The specimen comprised CD4+ or CD8+ T cells sorted from blood, sampled in a trial of the OX40 agonist ivuxolimab. This rearrangement joins TRBV10-3 to TRBJ2-2; 7 bases map to TRBD2. CDR3 bases: TGTGCCATCCGACTAGCCGCCGGGGAGCTGTTTTTT. This codes for CAIRLAAGELFF.